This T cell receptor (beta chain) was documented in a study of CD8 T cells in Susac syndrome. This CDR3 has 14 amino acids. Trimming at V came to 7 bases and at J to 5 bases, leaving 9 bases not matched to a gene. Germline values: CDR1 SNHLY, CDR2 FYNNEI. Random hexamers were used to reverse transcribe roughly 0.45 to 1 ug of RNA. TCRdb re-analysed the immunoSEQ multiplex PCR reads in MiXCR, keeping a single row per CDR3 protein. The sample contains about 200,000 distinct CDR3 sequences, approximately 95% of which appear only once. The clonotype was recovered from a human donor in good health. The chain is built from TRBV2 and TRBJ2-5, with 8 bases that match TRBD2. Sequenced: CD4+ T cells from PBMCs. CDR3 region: CASIFRLAMETQYF. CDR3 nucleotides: TGTGCCAGCATCTTTCGACTAGCGATGGAGACCCAGTACTTC.